Listed here are 18 T cell receptor beta chains from one sample, sequenced in a study of T cell responses to AZD1222 COVID-19 vaccine. The method was immunoSEQ multiplex PCR; TCRdb's version includes in-frame clones alone and lacks a portion of them. There are fewer than 200,000 clones in the sample; 92% occur only once, and 8.5% to 12% lies in the top ten. The material sequenced was peripheral blood, taken on day 0 of AZD1222 vaccination. Receptor source: an adult in good health.

V is TRBV7-8 and J is TRBJ1-2; 7 nucleotides line up with TRBD1. There are 16 residues in the CDR3. Germline-derived CDR1 and CDR2 are SGHVS and FQNEAQ. With V trimmed by 4 bases and J by 7 bases, 15 bases remained unmatched. The CDR3 is CASSSFDRAVLTGYTF. The CDR3 nucleotides read TGTGCCAGCAGCTCCTTCGACAGGGCCGTTTTAACTGGCTACACCTTC.

The chain carries TRBV4-3 and TRBJ1-6; D not resolved. CDR1 and CDR2 from the germline V gene are LGHNA and YSLEER. This CDR3 spans 18 amino acids. V was trimmed by 0 bases and J by 5 bases, leaving 17 bases between them. The CDR3 region has the DNA TGCGCCAGCAGCCAAGATGTAACGCCCCCCTTAAATAATTCACCCCTCCACTTT. This sequence encodes CASSQDVTPPLNNSPLHF.

The rearrangement links TRBV18 to TRBJ2-7; a possible D gene is TRBD1 (5 bases). There are 16 residues in the CDR3. Germline values: CDR1 KGHSH, CDR2 LQKENI. Trimming shortened V by 3 bases and J by 3 bases, and 18 bases separated the two germline ends. The CDR3 spells CASSPRETGLFYEQYV. The CDR3 DNA is TGTGCCAGCTCACCCCGCGAAACAGGTCTGTTCTACGAGCAGTACGTC.

The chain joins TRBV7-6 to TRBJ1-2; TRBD1 aligns across 12 bases. The CDR3 is 16 residues long. The trim removed 5 bases at V and 7 bases at J, leaving 11 bases unmatched. Looked up from germline, CDR1 is SGHVS and CDR2 is FNYEAQ. CDR3 sequence reads: CASSRGQGALESGYTF. CDR3 bases: TGTGCCAGCAGCCGGGGACAGGGGGCGTTAGAGAGTGGCTACACCTTC.

The rearrangement uses TRBV6-2 or TRBV6-3 and TRBJ1-1; the match to TRBD1 covers 8 bases. Per the germline V gene, CDR1 is MNHEY and CDR2 is SVGEGT. The ends lost 2 bases at V and 5 bases at J; junction bases unmatched: 13. The CDR3 is 17 amino acids. DNA for the CDR3: TGTGCCAGCAGTTACCCACCAGGTAGACAGGGGTCTACTGAAGCTTTCTTT. Protein sequence: CASSYPPGRQGSTEAFF.

The chain is built from TRBV2 and TRBJ1-5; D is undetermined. Between the trimmed V and J ends, which lost 7 bases and 7 bases, there was a span of 17 bases. CDR3 length: 14 residues. The V gene's germline CDR1 is SNHLY and CDR2 FYNNEI. CDR3 bases: TGTGCCAGCAATCGGGAGGGAGGAGGGCAGCCCCAGCATTTT. Protein sequence: CASNREGGGQPQHF.

The chain employs TRBV7-2 and TRBJ2-7, with D perhaps being TRBD1 or TRBD2 (5 bases each). Per the germline V gene, CDR1 is SGHTA and CDR2 is FQGNSA. The CDR3 is 15 residues long. V lost 6 bases to trimming and J lost 0 bases, with 15 bases between them. The CDR3 nucleotides are TGTGCCAGCAGGCTGGGACCATCGAGCTCCTACGAGCAGTACTTC. Protein product: CASRLGPSSSYEQYF.

CDR3 in amino acids: CAWSRSRGQGYGYTF. The DNA of the CDR3 is TGTGCCTGGAGTCGCAGTAGGGGGCAAGGCTATGGCTACACCTTC. V and J are TRBV30 and TRBJ1-2; 7 nucleotides match TRBD1. Germline CDR1 and CDR2: GTSNPN and SVGIG (reference sequence). The junction had 10 bases not matched to a gene; V was cut back by 2 bases and J by 4 bases. CDR3 length: 15 amino acids.

The chain links TRBV6-5 to TRBJ1-2, with D tentatively TRBD1 (6 bases). Trimming stripped 6 bases from V and 3 bases from J, with 17 bases between. The CDR3 sequence is 15 residues long. Germline CDR1 MNHEY, CDR2 SVGAGI. The CDR3 sequence is CASRSSARGDYGYTF. For the CDR3, the DNA is TGTGCCAGCAGAAGTTCCGCAAGGGGGGACTATGGCTACACCTTC.

This chain joins TRBV4-3 and TRBJ1-1; no firm D call. With 4 bases removed from V and 4 bases from J, the gap between germline ends came to 19 bases. CDR1 is LGHNA, CDR2 YSLEER, per germline. The CDR3 consists of 16 residues. In nucleotides, the CDR3 is TGCGCCAGCAGCCCACAAGTCGTCCCGTGGAGCACTGAAGCTTTCTTT. It specifies CASSPQVVPWSTEAFF.

J is TRBJ2-3 and V is TRBV5-4; 13 nucleotides match TRBD2. The CDR3 runs 17 residues. Germline loops: CDR1 SGHNT, CDR2 YYREEE (reference sequence). The trim removed 3 bases at V and 5 bases at J, leaving 9 bases unmatched. In nucleotides, the CDR3 is TGTGCCAGCAGCTGGGGAGGGGGACTAGCGGGGAAAGATACGCAGTATTTT. This gives the protein CASSWGGGLAGKDTQYF. The whole variable domain, remainder taken from reference TRBV5-4 and TRBJ2-3, is ETGVTQSPTHLIKTRGQQVTLRCSSQSGHNTVSWYQQALGQGPQFIFQYYREEENGRGNFPPRFSGLQFPNYSSELNVNALELDDSALYLCASSWGGGLAGKDTQYFGPGTRLTVL.

V is TRBV9 and J is TRBJ2-2; TRBD2 is a possible D gene (5 bases). Germline V CDR1 and CDR2: SGDLS, YYNGEE. The CDR3 has 15 residues. The ends were cut back, 4 bases at V and 5 bases at J, with 15 bases in the middle. CDR3 sequence (DNA): TGTGCCAGCAGCCCGTCGGGGAAAAGAACCGGGGAGCTGTTTTTT. Amino acid sequence: CASSPSGKRTGELFF.

The chain couples TRBV29-1 to TRBJ2-5; 7 bases align to TRBD1. The CDR3 consists of 13 residues. With 4 bases clipped from V and 5 bases from J, the junction kept 7 bases outside the gene matches. Germline CDR1 and CDR2: SQVTM and ANQGSEA. DNA for the CDR3: TGCAGCGTTGGGGACAGTAGCGTGGAGACCCAGTACTTC. Translated: CSVGDSSVETQYF.

The chain couples TRBV18 to TRBJ2-2; D might be TRBD1 (5 bases). The CDR3 contains 17 residues. V dropped 6 bases and J dropped 1 base, with 18 bases sitting between them. Germline CDR1 is KGHSH and CDR2 is LQKENI. CDR3 sequence reads: CASSLLERQQNTGELFF. CDR3 nucleotides: TGTGCCAGCTCTCTCCTCGAGAGACAGCAGAACACCGGGGAGCTGTTTTTT.

V and J are TRBV5-4 and TRBJ1-3; D gene uncertain. Trimming took off 4 bases at V and 2 bases at J, with 10 bases between the two ends. Germline CDR1 and CDR2: SGHNT and YYREEE (reference sequence). This CDR3 comprises 14 residues. Here the CDR3 reads CASSPEGTGNTIYF. The CDR3 coding sequence is TGTGCCAGCAGCCCCGAAGGTACTGGAAACACCATATATTTT.

The chain has TRBV7-8 and TRBJ2-3; 9 nucleotides line up with TRBD2. Germline CDR1 SGHVS, CDR2 FQNEAQ. The ends lost 4 bases at V and 2 bases at J; junction bases unmatched: 4. The CDR3 runs 15 residues. The CDR3 DNA reads as TGTGCCAGCAGCTATCTAGCGGGGCTCACAGATACGCAGTATTTT. It codes for CASSYLAGLTDTQYF.

In this sample, this clone turned up once. This chain connects TRBV7-2 to TRBJ2-7; tentatively, D is TRBD2 (5 bases). Germline V gene sequence: CDR1 SGHTA, CDR2 FQGNSA. V shed 2 bases and J shed 7 bases, with 15 bases lying between them. The CDR3 is 14 residues long. The CDR3 DNA is TGTGCCAGCAGCTTAACCCAGCGACTATCTGAGCAGTACTTC. This encodes CASSLTQRLSEQYF.

J is TRBJ2-4 and V is TRBV7-3; the D call may be TRBD1 or TRBD2 (6 bases each). From germline, CDR1 is SGHTA and CDR2 FQGTGA. V lost 2 bases to trimming and J lost 3 bases, with 14 bases between them. This CDR3 has 16 residues. The CDR3, as DNA: TGTGCCAGCAGCTTATACGGGGGCGCCGGCAAAAACATTCAGTACTTC. It encodes CASSLYGGAGKNIQYF. Full variable domain (rest looked up from reference TRBV7-3 and TRBJ2-4): GAGVSQTPSNKVTEKGKYVELRCDPISGHTALYWYRQSLGQGPEFLIYFQGTGAADDSGLPNDRFFAVRPEGSVSTLKIQRTERGDSAVYLCASSLYGGAGKNIQYFGAGTRLSVL.